This T cell receptor beta chain was sequenced during a study of blood T cell repertoires in COVID-19. Study background: T cells, B-cell-depleted T cells, or PBMCs provided the cDNA or gDNA that served as material.

Germline CDR1 reads ENHRY; CDR2 reads SYGVKD. The CDR3 extends over 14 amino acids. V dropped 6 bases and J dropped 0; count of bases not matched to a gene: 1. Authors' data handling: Cell counts per sample came from amplifying reference gene primers. Assay: immunoSEQ multiplex PCR; the TCRdb copy retains only in-frame clones and omits some. V, J and clone size were drawn from that table, and D and trimming were deduced from the DNA. The sample consists of 300,000 to 450,000 clones, 70% to 90% of them appearing once. The rearrangement uses TRBV10-3 and TRBJ2-3; 9 bases align to TRBD2. The sequencing input was peripheral blood. The sequence derives from a young woman with COVID-19, enrolled during active disease. CDR3 sequence reads: CAISTSGSTDTQYF. CDR3 nucleotides: TGTGCCATCAGCACTAGCGGGAGCACAGATACGCAGTATTTT.